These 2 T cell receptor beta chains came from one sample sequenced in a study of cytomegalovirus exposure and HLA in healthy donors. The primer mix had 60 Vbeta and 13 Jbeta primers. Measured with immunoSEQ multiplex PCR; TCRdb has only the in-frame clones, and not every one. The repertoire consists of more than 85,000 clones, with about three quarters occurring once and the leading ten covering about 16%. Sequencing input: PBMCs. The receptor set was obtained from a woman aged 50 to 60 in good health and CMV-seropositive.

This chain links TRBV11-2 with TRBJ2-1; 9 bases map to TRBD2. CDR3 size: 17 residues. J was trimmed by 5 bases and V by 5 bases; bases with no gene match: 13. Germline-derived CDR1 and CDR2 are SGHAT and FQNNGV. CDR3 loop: CASSPRLAAQLDNEQFF. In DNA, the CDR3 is TGTGCCAGCAGCCCCCGACTAGCGGCCCAACTAGACAATGAGCAGTTCTTC.

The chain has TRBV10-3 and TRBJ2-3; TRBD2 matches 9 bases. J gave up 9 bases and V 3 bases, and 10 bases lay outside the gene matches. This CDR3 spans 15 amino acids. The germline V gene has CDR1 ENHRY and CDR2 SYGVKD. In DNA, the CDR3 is TGTGCCATCAGTGAATCGTTAGCGGGAGCTCAAACGCAGTATTTT. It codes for CAISESLAGAQTQYF.